A single sample gave rise to the 13 T cell receptor beta chains below, sequenced in a study of T cells in Graves' hyperthyroidism and ophthalmopathy. Using RNA transcripts as the source, TCR beta CDR3 regions were amplified. Primed by the HTBI set, a first-round RT-PCR was run on the TCR CDR3. TCRdb re-analysed the multiplex PCR reads in MiXCR, keeping a single row per CDR3 protein. The sample lists 660,000 or so distinct CDR3 sequences, about 45% occurring once. The sequenced sample consisted of peripheral blood or thyroid tissue (not recorded which). The receptors shown here come from an adult man with Graves' disease, either hyperthyroidism or ophthalmopathy (not recorded which).

This clonotype showed up just a few times. V usage is TRBV12-3 or TRBV12-4 and J usage is TRBJ2-7, with 9 nucleotides matching TRBD1. The CDR3 is 13 residues long. With V trimmed by 5 bases and J by 5 bases, 4 bases remained unmatched. CDR3 nucleotides: TGTGCCAGCAGTCGGACAGGGGTGAACGAGCAGTACTTC. This encodes CASSRTGVNEQYF.

The sample holds one count of this clonotype. The chain links TRBV5-1 to TRBJ1-2, with a possible D match to TRBD1 (6 bases). Deletions cut 7 bases from V and 0 bases from J, with 25 bases between. CDR1 and CDR2 from the germline V gene are SGHRS and YFSETQ. CDR3 length: 18 amino acids. CDR3 sequence: CASALKGRGQITNYGYTF. CDR3 DNA sequence: TGCGCCAGCGCCCTGAAGGGCAGGGGTCAAATCACTAACTATGGCTACACCTTC.

This clonotype was recorded a few times. This chain joins TRBV12-3 or TRBV12-4 and TRBJ1-1, with unresolved D. This CDR3 region has 14 residues. Trimming stripped 3 bases from V and 3 bases from J, with 11 bases between. The CDR3 loop reads CASSFGIGDTEAFF. For the CDR3, the DNA is TGTGCCAGCAGTTTCGGGATCGGGGACACTGAAGCTTTCTTT.

The V gene is TRBV5-1, the J gene TRBJ1-6; D ambiguous. Germline V gene data show CDR1 as SGHRS and CDR2 as YFSETQ. The V gene lost 2 bases and the J gene lost 9 bases, with 15 bases spanning the gap. This CDR3 comprises 15 residues. In DNA form, the CDR3 reads TGCGCCAGCAGCTTATTAGCGGACGGGGTTTCACCCCTCCACTTT. Encoded protein: CASSLLADGVSPLHF.

As concerns this clonotype: At one of its ends the junction is not consistent with the germline gene, which may arise from a read error. The chain has TRBV5-1 and TRBJ2-7, with TRBD2 identical over 10 bases. The CDR3 is 15 residues long. Germline V gives CDR1 SGHRS, CDR2 YFSETQ. Written as DNA, the CDR3 is TGCGCCAGCAGCTTGGGGGTAGGTCTAGCGGGAGTCTGGAACTTC. It codes for CASSLGVGLAGVWNF.

The sample holds many counts of this clonotype. The chain employs TRBV7-8 and TRBJ1-5; a weak D match, TRBD1 (6 bases). This CDR3 comprises 15 residues. Germline CDR1 reads SGHVS; CDR2 reads FQNEAQ. Trimming cost V 5 bases and J 0 bases, with 11 bases left between them. DNA of the CDR3: TGTGCCAGCAGCGGAGACAGGTATAGCAATCAGCCCCAGCATTTT. As protein: CASSGDRYSNQPQHF.

This clonotype showed up just once. Because it lacks the conserved phenylalanine or tryptophan at the end, this CDR3 is likely a read error. The DNA is left out, because the CDR3 cannot be placed on it with certainty; the CDR3 is given as TCRdb lists it. The V gene is TRBV10-3, the J gene TRBJ2-6; the table's TRBD1 call for D was not verified on the DNA. CDR1 and CDR2 (germline): ENHRY, SYGVKD. The CDR3 extends over 8 residues, inclusive of both ends. The CDR3 sequence: CAISEVGQ.

This chain joins TRBV5-1 and TRBJ1-6; 7 positions match TRBD1. The germline CDR1 and CDR2 sequences are SGHRS and YFSETQ. The trim removed 2 bases at V and 9 bases at J, leaving 8 bases unmatched. There are 15 residues in the CDR3. CDR3 sequence reads: CASSFAWDRSSPLHF. CDR3 nucleotides: TGCGCCAGCAGCTTCGCCTGGGACAGAAGTTCACCCCTCCACTTT.

This clonotype was counted a few times. The chain employs TRBV9 and TRBJ2-7; D possibly corresponds to TRBD2 (6 bases). CDR1 is SGDLS and CDR2 is YYNGEE in the germline V gene. V was clipped by 0 bases and J by 3 bases, with 13 bases between them. This CDR3 spans 15 amino acids. This CDR3 reads CASSVEGTGDYEQYF. The CDR3 DNA sequence: TGTGCCAGCAGCGTAGAAGGGACGGGAGACTACGAGCAGTACTTC.

This clonotype has only a few counts. CDR3 in amino acids: CASSSEGQGYNQPQHF. CDR3 nucleotides: TGTGCCAGCAGCTCCGAGGGTCAGGGCTACAATCAGCCCCAGCATTTT. The chain recombines TRBV7-9 with TRBJ1-5, with D maybe TRBD1 (5 bases). This CDR3 has 16 residues. V was trimmed by 4 bases and J by 3 bases, leaving 16 bases between them. The V gene's germline CDR1 is SEHNR and CDR2 FQNEAQ (reference sequence).

The CDR3 DNA follows: TGCAGTGCTCGGACTAGCGTCTCCTACGAGCAGTACTTC. Amino acids: CSARTSVSYEQYF. The chain joins TRBV20-1 to TRBJ2-7; 9 bases match TRBD2. CDR1 and CDR2 (germline): DFQATT, SNEGSKA (reference sequence). The ends lost 5 bases at V and 0 bases at J; junction bases unmatched: 2. The CDR3 is 13 amino acids.

This clonotype was counted only a few times. This chain links TRBV2 with TRBJ2-2, with D maybe TRBD1 (6 bases). The germline gives CDR1 SNHLY, CDR2 FYNNEI. With 7 bases removed from V and 0 bases from J, the gap between germline ends came to 15 bases. The CDR3 spans 16 residues. The CDR3 sequence: CASTQLDSANTGELFF. The CDR3, as DNA: TGTGCCAGCACCCAATTGGACAGTGCGAACACCGGGGAGCTGTTTTTT.

This clonotype was counted ten times or more. The CDR3 sequence is CSVSGGVSGNTIYF. The CDR3 DNA follows: TGCAGCGTGTCCGGGGGAGTTTCTGGAAACACCATATATTTT. The rearrangement links TRBV29-1 to TRBJ1-3; D perhaps matches TRBD1 (5 bases). V lost 6 bases to trimming and J lost 1 base, with 13 bases between them. The CDR3 has 14 residues. Germline V gene sequence: CDR1 SQVTM, CDR2 ANQGSEA.